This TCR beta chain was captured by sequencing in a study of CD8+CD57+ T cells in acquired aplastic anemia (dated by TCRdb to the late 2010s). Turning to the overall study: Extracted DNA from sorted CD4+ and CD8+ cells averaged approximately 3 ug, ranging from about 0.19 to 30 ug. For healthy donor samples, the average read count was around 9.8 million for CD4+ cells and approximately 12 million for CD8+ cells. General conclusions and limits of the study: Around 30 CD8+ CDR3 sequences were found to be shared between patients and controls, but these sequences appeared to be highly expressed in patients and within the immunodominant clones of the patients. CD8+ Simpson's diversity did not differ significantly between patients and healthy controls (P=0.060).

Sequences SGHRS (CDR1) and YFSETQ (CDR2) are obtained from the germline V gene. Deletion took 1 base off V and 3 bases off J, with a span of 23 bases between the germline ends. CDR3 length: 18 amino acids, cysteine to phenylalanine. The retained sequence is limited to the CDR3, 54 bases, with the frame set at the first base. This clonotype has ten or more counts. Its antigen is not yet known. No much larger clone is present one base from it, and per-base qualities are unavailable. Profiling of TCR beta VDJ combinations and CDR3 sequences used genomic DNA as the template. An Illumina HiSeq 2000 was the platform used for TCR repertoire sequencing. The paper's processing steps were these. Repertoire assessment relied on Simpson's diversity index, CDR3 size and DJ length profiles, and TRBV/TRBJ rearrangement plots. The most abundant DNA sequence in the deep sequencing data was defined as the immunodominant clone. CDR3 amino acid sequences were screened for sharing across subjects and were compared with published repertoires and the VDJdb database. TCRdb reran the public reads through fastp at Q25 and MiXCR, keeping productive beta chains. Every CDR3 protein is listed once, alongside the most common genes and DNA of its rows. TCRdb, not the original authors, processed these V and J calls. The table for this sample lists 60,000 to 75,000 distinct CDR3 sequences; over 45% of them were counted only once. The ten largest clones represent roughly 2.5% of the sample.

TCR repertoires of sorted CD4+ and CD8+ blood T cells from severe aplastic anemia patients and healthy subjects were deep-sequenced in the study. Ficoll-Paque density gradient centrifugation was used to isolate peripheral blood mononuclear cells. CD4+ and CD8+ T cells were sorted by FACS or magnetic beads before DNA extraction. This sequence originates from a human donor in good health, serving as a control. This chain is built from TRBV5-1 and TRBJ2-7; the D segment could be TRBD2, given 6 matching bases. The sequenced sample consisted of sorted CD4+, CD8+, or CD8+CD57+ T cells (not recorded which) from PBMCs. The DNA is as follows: TGCGCCAGCAGCTTGTCCCCTCGGGGGACGGGGGAGCACTACGAGCAGTACTTC. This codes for CASSLSPRGTGEHYEQYF.